This T cell receptor beta chain was recorded in a study of regulatory T cells in long-lasting Graves disease. Turning to the study itself: Freshly diagnosed Graves' patients had used antithyroid drugs for under 3 months.

Time point specified: newly diagnosed GD, antithyroid drugs for less than 3 months. Isolated PBMC RNA provided the starting material for the TCR library. General study points: It was in persistent disease that TRBV28, TRBJ1-2 and TRBJ2-5 were favored. Those with persistent disease had in common more public clonotypes (2,741) than new patients (about 900).

The CDR3 covers 17 residues. Germline assignment: CDR1 GTSNPN and CDR2 SVGIG (reference sequence). Trimming stripped 0 bases from V and 7 bases from J, with 21 bases between. Researchers made TCR beta libraries by using iRepertoire HTBI primers and running Arm-PCR on CDR3 regions. Via MiXCR, TCRdb re-called the multiplex PCR reads, giving one row per CDR3 protein. The top ten clones hold under 10% of a sample with some 500,000 distinct CDR3 sequences, 13% of them seen once. This clonotype was seen only a few times. Its target is not known. These same data were also listed under a study on T cells in Graves' hyperthyroidism and ophthalmopathy. That paper notes: Aged 18 to 65, the patients had hyperthyroidism that was newly diagnosed and had lasted under 2 months.

The TCR was taken from a man younger than 40 with Graves disease. This sequence joins TRBV30 and TRBJ1-4; D is uncertain. The specimen comprised peripheral blood mononuclear cells (PBMCs), sampled at new diagnosis, from a patient treated with antithyroid drugs. The CDR3 region is CAWSVRRVSGVGEKLFF. The DNA of the CDR3 is TGTGCCTGGAGTGTAAGGCGTGTATCGGGTGTCGGTGAAAAACTGTTTTTT.